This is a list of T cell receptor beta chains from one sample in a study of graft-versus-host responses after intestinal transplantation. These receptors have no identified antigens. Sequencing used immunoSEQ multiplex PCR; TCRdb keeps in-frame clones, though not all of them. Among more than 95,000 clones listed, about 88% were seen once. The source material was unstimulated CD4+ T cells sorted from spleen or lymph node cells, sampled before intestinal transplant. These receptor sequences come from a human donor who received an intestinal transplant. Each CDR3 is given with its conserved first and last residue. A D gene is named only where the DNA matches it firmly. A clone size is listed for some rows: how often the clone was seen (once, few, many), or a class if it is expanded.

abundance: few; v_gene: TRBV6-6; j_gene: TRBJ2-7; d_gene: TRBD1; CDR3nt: TGTGCCAGCAGACCCGGACAGGCTCCCTACGAGCAGTACTTC; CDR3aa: CASRPGQAPYEQYF
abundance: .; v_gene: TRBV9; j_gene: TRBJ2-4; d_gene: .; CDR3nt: TGTGCCAGCAGCACACAAAGGGGGGGCATTCAGTACTTC; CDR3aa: CASSTQRGGIQYF
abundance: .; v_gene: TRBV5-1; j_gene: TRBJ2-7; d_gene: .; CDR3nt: TGCGCCAGCTCCGACGTCTTCCACTCCTACGAGCAGTACTTC; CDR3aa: CASSDVFHSYEQYF
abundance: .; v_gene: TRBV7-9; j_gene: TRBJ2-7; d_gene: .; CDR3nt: TGTGCCAGCAGCTTCAGTTCAGGGCACTACGAGCAGTACTTC; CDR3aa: CASSFSSGHYEQYF
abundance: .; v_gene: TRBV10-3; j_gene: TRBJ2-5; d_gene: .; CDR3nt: TGTGCCATCAGTGAGTCGATCCGGGAGCAAGAGACCCAGTACTTC; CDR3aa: CAISESIREQETQYF
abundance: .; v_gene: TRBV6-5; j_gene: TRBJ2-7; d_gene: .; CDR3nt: TGTGCCGCCCGCCGGGGCGACGAGCAGTACTTC; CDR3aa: CAARRGDEQYF
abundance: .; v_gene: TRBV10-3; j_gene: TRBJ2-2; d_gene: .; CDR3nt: TGTGCCATCAGTGAGTTGCCCCCTGGTGTGCTGTACACCGGGGAGCTGTTTTTT; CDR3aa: CAISELPPGVLYTGELFF
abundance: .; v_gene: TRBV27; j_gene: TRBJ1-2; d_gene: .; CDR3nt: TGTGCCAGCAGTTTAAGGGGAGACACCAAGAACTATGGCTACACCTTC; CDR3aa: CASSLRGDTKNYGYTF
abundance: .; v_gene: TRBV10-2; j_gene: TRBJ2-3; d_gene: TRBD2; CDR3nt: TGCGCCAGCAGTGAGGCAGCGGGGGGCACAGATACGCAGTATTTT; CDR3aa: CASSEAAGGTDTQYF
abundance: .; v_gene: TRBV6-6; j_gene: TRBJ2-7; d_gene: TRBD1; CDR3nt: TGTGCCAGCAGTCGACCGGGACAGGGGATCTACGAGCAGTACTTC; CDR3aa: CASSRPGQGIYEQYF
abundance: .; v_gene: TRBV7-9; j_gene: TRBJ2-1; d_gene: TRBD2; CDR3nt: TGTGCCAGCAGCTTACTAGCGGGAGGGGATAATGAGCAGTTCTTC; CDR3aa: CASSLLAGGDNEQFF
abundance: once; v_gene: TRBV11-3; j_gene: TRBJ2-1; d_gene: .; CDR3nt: TGTGCCAGCAGCCTTAGAAAGGGGGGTGAGCAGTTCTTC; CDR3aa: CASSLRKGGEQFF
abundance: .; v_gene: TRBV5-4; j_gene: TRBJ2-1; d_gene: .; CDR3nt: TGTGCCAGCAGAAGGGGGGACAAAAACAATGAGCAGTTCTTC; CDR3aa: CASRRGDKNNEQFF
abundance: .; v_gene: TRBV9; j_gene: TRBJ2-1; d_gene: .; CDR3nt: TGTGCCAGCAGCGTTCCTCGGGACGGAGATTCGAAAAGCTCCTACAATGAGCAGTTCTTC; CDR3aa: CASSVPRDGDSKSSYNEQFF
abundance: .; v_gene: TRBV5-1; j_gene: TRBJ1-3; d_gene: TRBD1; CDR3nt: TGCGCCAGCAGCTTGGAGGGGGCGAATGGAAACACCATATATTTT; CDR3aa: CASSLEGANGNTIYF
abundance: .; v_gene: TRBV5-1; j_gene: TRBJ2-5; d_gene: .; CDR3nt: TGCGCCAGCAGCTTGGCGGGTTTCCCAGAGACCCAGTACTTC; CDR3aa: CASSLAGFPETQYF
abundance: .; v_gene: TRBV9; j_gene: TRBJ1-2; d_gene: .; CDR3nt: TGTGCCAGCAGCGCTTTCTATGGCTACACCTTC; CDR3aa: CASSAFYGYTF
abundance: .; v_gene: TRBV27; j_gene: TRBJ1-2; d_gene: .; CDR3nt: TGTGCCAGCAGTCCGCGGGGGGAGCTAGATGGCTACACCTTC; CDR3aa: CASSPRGELDGYTF
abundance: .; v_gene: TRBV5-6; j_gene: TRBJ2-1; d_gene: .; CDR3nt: TGTGCCAGCAGCTACGCTTGGGCTGGCAATGAGCAGTTCTTC; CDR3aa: CASSYAWAGNEQFF
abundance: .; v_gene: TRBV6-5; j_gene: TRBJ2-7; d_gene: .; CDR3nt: TGTGCCAGCAGTCTTGGGGCTAGAAGAACCTACGAGCAGTACTTC; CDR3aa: CASSLGARRTYEQYF
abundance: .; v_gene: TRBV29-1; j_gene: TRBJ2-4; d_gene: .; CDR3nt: TGCAGCGTTGTAGAAGGTAGCACAGATTCAAAAAACATTCAGTACTTC; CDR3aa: CSVVEGSTDSKNIQYF
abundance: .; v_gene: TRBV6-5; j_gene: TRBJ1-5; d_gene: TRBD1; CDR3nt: TGTGCCAGCATCGACAGGGGTCATCAGCCCCAGCATTTT; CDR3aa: CASIDRGHQPQHF
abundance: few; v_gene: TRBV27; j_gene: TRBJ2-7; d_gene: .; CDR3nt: TGTGCCAGCAGTCAAACAGGTGGCGAGCAGTACTTC; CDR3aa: CASSQTGGEQYF
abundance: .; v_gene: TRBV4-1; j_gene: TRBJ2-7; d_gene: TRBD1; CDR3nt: TGCGCCAGCAGCCACGGACAGGGGCCCTCCTACGAGCAGTACTTC; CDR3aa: CASSHGQGPSYEQYF
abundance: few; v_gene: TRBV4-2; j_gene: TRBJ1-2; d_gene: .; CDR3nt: TGTGCCAGCAGCCAAGATCTCGGGGCGGGGGGCTACACCTTC; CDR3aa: CASSQDLGAGGYTF
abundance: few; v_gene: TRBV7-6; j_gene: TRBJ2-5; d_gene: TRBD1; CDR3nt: TGTGCCAGCAGCTTGGGTATAACAGGGGTAGATGGAGAGACCCAGTACTTC; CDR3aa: CASSLGITGVDGETQYF
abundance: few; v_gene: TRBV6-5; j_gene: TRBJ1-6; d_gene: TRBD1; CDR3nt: TGTGCCAGCAGTTACGGGACAGGGGTTTCACCCCTCCACTTT; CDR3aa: CASSYGTGVSPLHF
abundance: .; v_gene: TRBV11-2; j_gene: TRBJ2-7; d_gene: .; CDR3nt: TGTGCCAGCAGCTTATACAGGGACGACTACGAGCAGTACTTC; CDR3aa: CASSLYRDDYEQYF
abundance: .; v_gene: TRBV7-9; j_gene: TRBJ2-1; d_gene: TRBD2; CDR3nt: TGTGCCAGCAGCTTTGTTCCTTCCTCTAAGACTAGCTTGGCCGATGAGCAGTTCTTC; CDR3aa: CASSFVPSSKTSLADEQFF
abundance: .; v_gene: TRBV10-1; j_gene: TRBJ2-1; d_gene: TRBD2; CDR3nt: TGCGCCAGCGAAGCGGGGGGCGGCGATGAGCAGTTCTTC; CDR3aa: CASEAGGGDEQFF
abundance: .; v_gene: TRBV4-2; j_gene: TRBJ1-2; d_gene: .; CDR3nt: TGTGCCAGCAGCCAAGGGGGGCAGACCCTAAGGCGCGACTACACCTTC; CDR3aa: CASSQGGQTLRRDYTF
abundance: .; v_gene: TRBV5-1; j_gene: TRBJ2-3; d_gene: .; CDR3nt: TGCGCCAGCAGCTCCGGGACGGAGACAGATACGCAGTATTTT; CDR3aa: CASSSGTETDTQYF
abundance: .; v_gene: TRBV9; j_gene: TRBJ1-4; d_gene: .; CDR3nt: TGTGCCAGCAGCGTAGACGGGGAAAAACTGTTTTTT; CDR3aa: CASSVDGEKLFF
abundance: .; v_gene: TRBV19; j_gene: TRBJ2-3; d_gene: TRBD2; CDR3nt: TGTGCCAGTAGTGTTCCGGGACTAGCGGGCTCTAATACGCAGTATTTT; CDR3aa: CASSVPGLAGSNTQYF
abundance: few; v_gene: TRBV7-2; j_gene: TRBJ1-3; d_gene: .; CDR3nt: TGTGCCAGCAGACTAACGGCAGGTTCTGGAAACACCATATATTTT; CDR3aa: CASRLTAGSGNTIYF
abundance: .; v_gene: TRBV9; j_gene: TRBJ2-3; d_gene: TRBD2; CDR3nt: TGTGCCAGCAGCGTAGCTTCGCGGGGGGGCCTAGATACGCAGTATTTT; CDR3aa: CASSVASRGGLDTQYF
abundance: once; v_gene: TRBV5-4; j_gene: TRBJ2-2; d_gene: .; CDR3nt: TGTGCCAGCAGCTTTAGCGGGAACACCGGGGAGCTGTTTTTT; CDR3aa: CASSFSGNTGELFF
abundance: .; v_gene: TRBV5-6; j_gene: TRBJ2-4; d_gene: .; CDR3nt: TGTGCCAGCAGCCACCCCTCGACAGCCAAAAACATTCAGTACTTC; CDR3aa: CASSHPSTAKNIQYF
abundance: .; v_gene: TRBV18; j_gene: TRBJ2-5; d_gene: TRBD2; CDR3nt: TGTGCCAGCTCACCCCTAGGACTAGCGGGCGGAACGCAAGTAGAGACCCAGTACTTC; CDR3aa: CASSPLGLAGGTQVETQYF
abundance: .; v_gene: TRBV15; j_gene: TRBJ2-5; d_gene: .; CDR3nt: TGTGCCACCAGAAAACAGGGTTTGCAGACCCAGTACTTC; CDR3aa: CATRKQGLQTQYF
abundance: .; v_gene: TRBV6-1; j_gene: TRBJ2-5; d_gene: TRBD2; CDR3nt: TGTGCCAGCAGGGAAGGGCGGGGGGCGACCCAGCAAGAGACCCAGTACTTC; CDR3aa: CASREGRGATQQETQYF
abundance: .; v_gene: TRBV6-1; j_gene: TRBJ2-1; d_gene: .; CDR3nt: TGTGCCAGCAGTGAAGCAGGGGGGGCGACCCACAATGAGCAGTTCTTC; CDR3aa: CASSEAGGATHNEQFF
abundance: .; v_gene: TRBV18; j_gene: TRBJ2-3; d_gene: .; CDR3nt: TGTGCCAGCTCACCGTTTGATACGCAGTATTTT; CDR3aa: CASSPFDTQYF
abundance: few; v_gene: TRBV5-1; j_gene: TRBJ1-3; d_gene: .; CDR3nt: TGCGCCAGCAGCTTGGGGCAGCGGGAAAACACCATATATTTT; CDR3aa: CASSLGQRENTIYF
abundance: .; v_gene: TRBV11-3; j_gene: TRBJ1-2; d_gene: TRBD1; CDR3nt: TGTGCCAGCAGCTTAGGCGGACAGGGTTACTCCTATGGCTACACCTTC; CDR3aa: CASSLGGQGYSYGYTF
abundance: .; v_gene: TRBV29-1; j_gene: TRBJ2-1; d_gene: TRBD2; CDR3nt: TGCAGCGAGAGGCTAATTGCGGGAGCATTCGGGAGTGAGCAGTTCTTC; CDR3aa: CSERLIAGAFGSEQFF
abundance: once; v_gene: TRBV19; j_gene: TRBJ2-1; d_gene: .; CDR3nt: TGTGCCAGTAGCGTTTCCTACAATGAGCAGTTCTTC; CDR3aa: CASSVSYNEQFF
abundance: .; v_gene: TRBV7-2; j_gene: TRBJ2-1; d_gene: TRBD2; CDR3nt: TGTGCCAGCAGCTGGACTAGCGGAAACAATGAGCAGTTCTTC; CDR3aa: CASSWTSGNNEQFF
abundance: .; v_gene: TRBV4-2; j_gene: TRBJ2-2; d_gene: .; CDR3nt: TGTGCCAGCAGCACCAGGGGGGTCACCGGGGAGCTGTTTTTT; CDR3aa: CASSTRGVTGELFF
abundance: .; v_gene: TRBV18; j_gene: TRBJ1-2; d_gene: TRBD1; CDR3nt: TGTGCCAGCTCTCCACGACAGGGTGAGGGCTACACCTTC; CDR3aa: CASSPRQGEGYTF